A single T cell receptor (beta chain) is shown here with its context. What it recognizes is unknown. This entry is derived from a study of graft-versus-host responses after intestinal transplantation. Sequenced by immunoSEQ multiplex PCR; TCRdb stores in-frame clones only, minus some. The sample gives about 88,000 clones, less than 95% of which show up once; 0.3% to 0.45% is in the top ten. Study-wide points: Patients who carried graft-donor T cell macrochimerism also had high graft-versus-host to host-versus-graft clonal ratios in their allografts.

The ends lost 3 bases at V and 3 bases at J; junction bases unmatched: 5. Germline-derived CDR1 and CDR2 are SGHRS and YFSETQ. CDR3 length: 16 amino acids. The sequence derives from a human donor who was the organ donor for an intestinal transplant. V is TRBV5-1 and J is TRBJ2-3; 12 nucleotides agree with TRBD2. The sequencing used unstimulated CD4+ T cells sorted from spleen or lymph node cells, collected before transplant. The CDR3 here is CASSSSSGGATDTQYF. DNA for the CDR3: TGCGCCAGCAGCTCCTCTAGCGGGGGGGCGACAGATACGCAGTATTTT.